Each of the 26 T cell receptor beta chains below was sequenced from the same sample in a study of molecular identifiers for immune sequencing clone quantification. MiXCR was run by TCRdb on the PCR reads, yielding one entry per CDR3 protein. Here the sample spans about 100,000 distinct CDR3 sequences, roughly a third being singletons. Material: naive CD8+ T cells from blood, with Jurkat cell RNA spiked in. Subset noted: FACS-sorted CD8+CD4-CCR7+CD45RA+ naive T cells. The receptor set was obtained from a human donor in good health. Some libraries in this study had Jurkat cell RNA spiked in.

This clonotype occurred a few times. The V and J genes are TRBV7-9 and TRBJ1-6, with D unresolved. Germline-derived CDR1 and CDR2 are SEHNR and FQNEAQ (reference sequence). This CDR3 is built from 15 residues. With 1 base removed from V and 6 bases from J, the gap between germline ends came to 10 bases. CDR3 amino acids: CASSLEGWGNSPLHF. The CDR3 nucleotides read TGTGCCAGCAGCTTAGAGGGTTGGGGTAATTCACCCCTCCACTTT.

The rearrangement links TRBV9 to TRBJ1-2; TRBD1 is a possible D gene (5 bases). V was cut by 4 bases and J by 7 bases, with 20 bases left in between. Germline V gene data show CDR1 as SGDLS and CDR2 as YYNGEE. The CDR3 is 15 amino acids. The CDR3 bases are TGTGCCAGCAGCCCCCGGTCGGGGGTGGGAGTTGGCTACACCTTC. It translates to CASSPRSGVGVGYTF.

This clonotype was seen at least ten times. For the CDR3, the DNA is TGTGCCAGCAGCTTAGCGGAAGAAGCTTTCTTT. Encoded protein: CASSLAEEAFF. V usage is TRBV7-9 and J usage is TRBJ1-1; D unclear. Germline values: CDR1 SEHNR, CDR2 FQNEAQ (reference sequence). CDR3 length: 11 amino acids. V lost 0 bases and J lost 8, with 4 bases in between.

On this clonotype: A much bigger clone sits one base away, suggesting this may be a read error. The chain couples TRBV11-2 to TRBJ2-3; no firm D call. Germline assignment: CDR1 SGHAT and CDR2 FQNNGV. V was clipped by 5 bases and J by 1 base, with 19 bases between them. The CDR3 sequence is 17 residues long. The CDR3 coding sequence is TGTGCCAGCAGCCTAGGGATCCGAACCCAATGCACAGATACGCAGTATTTT. Translated, it gives CASSLGIRTQCTDTQYF.

This clonotype has ten or more counts. V gene TRBV29-1 combines with J gene TRBJ2-1; perhaps TRBD2 as D (5 bases). The germline V and J ends were trimmed by 5 bases and 8 bases, with 16 bases remaining between them. The CDR3 loop spans 13 amino acids. Germline V lookup: CDR1 SQVTM, CDR2 ANQGSEA. The CDR3 sequence is CSVMAGSKDEQFF. The CDR3 coding sequence is TGCAGCGTTATGGCGGGCTCGAAGGATGAGCAGTTCTTC.

This clonotype came up a few times. The chain uses TRBV27 and TRBJ2-7; D is ambiguous. From germline, CDR1 is MNHEY and CDR2 SMNVEV (reference sequence). CDR3 length equals 13 residues. V was pared by 0 bases and J by 6 bases, with 9 bases between. CDR3 sequence reads: CASSLSWAGEQYF. The CDR3 region has the DNA TGTGCCAGCAGTTTATCTTGGGCCGGCGAGCAGTACTTC.

The gene calls are TRBV18 and TRBJ2-3; D is ambiguous. Germline assignment: CDR1 KGHSH and CDR2 LQKENI. The CDR3 has 14 residues. The V gene lost 0 bases and the J gene lost 2 bases, with 6 bases spanning the gap. In DNA, the CDR3 is TGTGCCAGCTCACCACCGGGCCACACAGATACGCAGTATTTT. Protein: CASSPPGHTDTQYF.

Concerning this clonotype: The junction departs from germline at one end; a sequencing error may be responsible. The chain has TRBV9 and TRBJ2-2, with 9 nucleotides matching TRBD2. This CDR3 spans 16 amino acids. The germline CDR1 and CDR2 sequences are SGDLS and YYNGEE. Here the CDR3 reads CASTNPRGGGTGQLFF. The CDR3 DNA follows: TGTGCCAGCACCAACCCCCGCGGGGGGGGCACCGGGCAGCTGTTTTTT. Using reference TRBV9 and TRBJ2-2 for the parts outside the CDR3, the full variable domain is DSGVTQTPKHLITATGQRVTLRCSPRSGDLSVYWYQQSLDQGLQFLIQYYNGEERAKGNILERFSAQQFPDLHSELNLSSLELGDSALYFCASTNPRGGGTGQLFFGEGSRLTVL.

Concerning this clonotype: Given a much more abundant clone one base away, this may be a read error. The chain joins TRBV29-1 to TRBJ1-2; the D is unclear. Germline V gene lookup returns CDR1 SQVTM and CDR2 ANQGSEA. The CDR3 runs 13 residues. The ends were cut back, 4 bases at V and 3 bases at J, with 12 bases in the middle. Here the CDR3 DNA reads TGCAGCGTTGTTGCCAGGATCGACTATGGCTACACCTTC. The encoded protein is CSVVARIDYGYTF.

This clonotype was detected only a few times. The rearrangement uses TRBV27 and TRBJ1-1, with D perhaps matching TRBD1 (5 bases). Germline CDR1 reads MNHEY; CDR2 reads SMNVEV (reference sequence). The CDR3 extends over 14 amino acids. V lost 5 bases and J lost 2, with 12 bases in between. The CDR3 region has the DNA TGTGCCAGCAGTAGACGGGACCAAAACACTGAAGCTTTCTTT. Protein product: CASSRRDQNTEAFF.

V usage is TRBV19 and J usage is TRBJ2-4; 10 positions match TRBD2. The CDR3 totals 15 residues. J was trimmed by 3 bases and V by 5 bases; bases with no gene match: 4. CDR1 is LNHDA and CDR2 is SQIVND in the germline V gene (reference sequence). For the CDR3, the DNA is TGTGCCAGTAGTGTAGCGGGAGGAGTCAAAAACATTCAGTACTTC. The encoded protein is CASSVAGGVKNIQYF.

In regard to this clonotype: This CDR3 is missing its conserved last phenylalanine or tryptophan, likely due to a read error. V and J are TRBV6-1 and TRBJ2-7, with a tentative D call TRBD1 (5 bases). The CDR3 length is 11 residues. Per germline, CDR1 MNHNS and CDR2 SASEGT. Trimming took off 7 bases at V and 4 bases at J, with 8 bases between the two ends. CDR3 sequence reads: CASNAGYEQYS. The DNA of the CDR3 is TGTGCCAGCAACGCAGGGTACGAGCAGTACTCC.

The rearrangement links TRBV27 to TRBJ1-6; 9 positions match TRBD1. The CDR3 sequence is 16 residues long. V dropped 7 bases and J dropped 7; count of bases not matched to a gene: 11. Per the germline V gene, CDR1 is MNHEY and CDR2 is SMNVEV (reference sequence). Here the CDR3 DNA reads TGTGCCAGCACCCTAATACAGGGGGCCCTCAATTCACCCCTCCACTTT. It encodes CASTLIQGALNSPLHF.

Turning to this clonotype: This may arise from a read error, as a much more abundant clone is one base away. The missing conserved phenylalanine or tryptophan at the end of this CDR3 makes a read error likely. The rearrangement links TRBV4-3 to TRBJ2-7; no firm D call. The CDR3 extends over 16 amino acids. With 0 bases removed from V and 3 bases from J, the gap between germline ends came to 15 bases. The V gene's germline CDR1 is LGHNA and CDR2 YSLEER. In DNA form, the CDR3 reads TGCGCCAGCAGCCAAGATCGTCCGCCCGGCGTCTACGAGCAGTACTTA. This gives the protein CASSQDRPPGVYEQYL.

V and J are TRBV5-1 and TRBJ2-3; 10 nucleotides align to TRBD1. This CDR3 comprises 16 residues. Germline V gives CDR1 SGHRS, CDR2 YFSETQ. J lost 5 bases, V lost 3 bases, and 9 bases had no gene match. DNA of the CDR3: TGCGCCAGCAGCTCCCCGGGACAGGGGACGGAAGATACGCAGTATTTT. Its translation: CASSSPGQGTEDTQYF.

Ten or more counts support this clonotype. The genes are TRBV7-6 and TRBJ1-1; tentatively, D is TRBD1 (6 bases). The V gene's germline CDR1 is SGHVS and CDR2 FNYEAQ. Trimming left V 1 base short and J 5 bases short, with 8 bases between. This CDR3 is built from 13 residues. This chain's CDR3 is CASSLGGGTEAFF. In DNA, the CDR3 is TGTGCCAGCAGCTTAGGAGGGGGTACTGAAGCTTTCTTT.

On this clonotype itself: A read error is likely, as this CDR3 ends without the conserved phenylalanine or tryptophan. This chain uses TRBV12-3 or TRBV12-4 with TRBJ2-7; 7 bases fit TRBD2. Trimming removed 6 bases from V and 6 bases from J; junction bases left unmatched: 5. The CDR3 loop spans 12 amino acids. The CDR3 spells CASRTLAGEQYI. CDR3 sequence (DNA): TGTGCCAGCAGAACATTAGCGGGCGAGCAGTACATC.

This clonotype was observed a few times. CDR3 loop: CASSLYLSNQPQHF. The DNA for the CDR3 is TGTGCCAGCAGTTTATACCTTAGCAATCAGCCCCAGCATTTT. The genes are TRBV27 and TRBJ1-5; D is ambiguous. V was trimmed by 1 base and J by 0 bases, leaving 4 bases between them. This CDR3 contains 14 residues. CDR1 MNHEY and CDR2 SMNVEV come from the germline V gene (reference sequence).

V is TRBV20-1 and J is TRBJ2-3; TRBD1 matches at 9 bases. Germline CDR1 reads DFQATT; CDR2 reads SNEGSKA (reference sequence). V trimming: 4 bases; J trimming: 5 bases; junction bases outside the gene matches: 10. CDR3 length: 15 amino acids. Written as DNA, the CDR3 is TGCAGTGCTACGGATATTGGGACAGGGCGAGATACGCAGTATTTT. Protein product: CSATDIGTGRDTQYF.

This clonotype was seen a handful of times. V is TRBV7-9 and J is TRBJ2-3; TRBD2 matches at 7 bases. CDR1 SEHNR and CDR2 FQNEAQ come from the germline V gene (reference sequence). Trimming removed 4 bases from V and 2 bases from J; junction bases left unmatched: 9. This CDR3 region has 16 residues. DNA of the CDR3: TGTGCCAGCAGCTCGACTAGCCACAAATACACAGATACGCAGTATTTT. It is translated as CASSSTSHKYTDTQYF.

Points on this clonotype: The junction differs from germline at one of its ends, possibly a read error. The J gene is TRBJ2-7, the V gene TRBV7-9, with D tentatively TRBD1 (7 bases). This CDR3 region has 13 residues. Germline-derived CDR1 and CDR2 are SEHNR and FQNEAQ (reference sequence). The DNA of the CDR3 is TGTGCCAGCAGCTGGGGGGACAGCTACGGGCAGTACTTC. Translating it yields CASSWGDSYGQYF.

To note about this clonotype: Lacking the conserved final phenylalanine or tryptophan, this CDR3 likely reflects a read error. In DNA form, the CDR3 reads TGTGCCAGCAGCTTATTGGACGCTGGGGCCAACGTCCTGACTATC. It is translated as CASSLLDAGANVLTI. The chain employs TRBV11-2 and TRBJ2-6; the D is unclear. The V gene lost 2 bases and the J gene lost 2 bases, with 7 bases spanning the gap. The CDR3 length is 15 residues. The germline V gene has CDR1 SGHAT and CDR2 FQNNGV.

Regarding this clonotype: This may be a read error, as it is one base from a much larger clone. The chain has TRBV7-9 and TRBJ2-1, with 11 bases matching TRBD2. Germline values: CDR1 SEHNR, CDR2 FQNEAQ (reference sequence). The CDR3 contains 15 residues. Here the CDR3 DNA reads TGTGCCGGCAGCCCCCCCGGTTTAGCGGGAGGGTTGCAGTTCTTC. It is translated as CAGSPPGLAGGLQFF.

Comment on this clonotype: A read error may be the cause here, since a much bigger clone is one base away. No DNA is shown, since the ends of the CDR3 on it are uncertain; the CDR3 is the one TCRdb lists. J is TRBJ2-7 and V is TRBV29-1. The length of the CDR3 is 12 amino acids, counting both ends. Germline CDR1 reads SQVTM; CDR2 reads ANQGSEA. The CDR3 is CSVASGSYEQSF.

Note on this clonotype: Possible read error: a much larger clone is one base away. This rearrangement joins TRBV29-1 to TRBJ2-3, with 9 bases fitting TRBD2. The CDR3 is made up of 14 amino acids. Looked up from germline, CDR1 is SQVTM and CDR2 is ANQGSEA. CDR3 nucleotide sequence: TGCAGCGTTGATCGCGGGAGGGCCTTAGATATGCAGTATTTT. Protein: CSVDRGRALDMQYF.

At least ten counts were recorded for this clonotype. The CDR3 nucleotides are TGTGCCAGCACCGGGGGTTCACCCCTCCACTTT. Protein sequence: CASTGGSPLHF. The gene calls are TRBV7-9 and TRBJ1-6; D is possibly TRBD1 (5 bases). Trimming shortened V by 7 bases and J by 9 bases, and 7 bases separated the two germline ends. The CDR3 runs to 11 residues. The V gene's germline CDR1 is SEHNR and CDR2 FQNEAQ (reference sequence).